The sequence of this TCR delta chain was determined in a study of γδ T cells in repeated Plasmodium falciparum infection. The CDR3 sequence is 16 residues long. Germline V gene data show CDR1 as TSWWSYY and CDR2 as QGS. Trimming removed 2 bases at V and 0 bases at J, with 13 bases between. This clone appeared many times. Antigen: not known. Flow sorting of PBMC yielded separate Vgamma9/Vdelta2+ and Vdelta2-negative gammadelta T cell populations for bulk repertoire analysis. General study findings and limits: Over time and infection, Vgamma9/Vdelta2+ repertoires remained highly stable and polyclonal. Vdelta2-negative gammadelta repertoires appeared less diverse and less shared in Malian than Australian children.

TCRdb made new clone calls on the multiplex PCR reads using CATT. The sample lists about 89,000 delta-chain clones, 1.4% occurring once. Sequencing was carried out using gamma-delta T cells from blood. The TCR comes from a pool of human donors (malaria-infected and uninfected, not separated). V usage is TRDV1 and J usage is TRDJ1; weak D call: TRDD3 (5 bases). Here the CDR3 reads CALGEVYTRYTDKLIF. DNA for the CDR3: TGTGCTCTTGGGGAAGTGTATACGAGGTACACCGATAAACTCATCTTT.